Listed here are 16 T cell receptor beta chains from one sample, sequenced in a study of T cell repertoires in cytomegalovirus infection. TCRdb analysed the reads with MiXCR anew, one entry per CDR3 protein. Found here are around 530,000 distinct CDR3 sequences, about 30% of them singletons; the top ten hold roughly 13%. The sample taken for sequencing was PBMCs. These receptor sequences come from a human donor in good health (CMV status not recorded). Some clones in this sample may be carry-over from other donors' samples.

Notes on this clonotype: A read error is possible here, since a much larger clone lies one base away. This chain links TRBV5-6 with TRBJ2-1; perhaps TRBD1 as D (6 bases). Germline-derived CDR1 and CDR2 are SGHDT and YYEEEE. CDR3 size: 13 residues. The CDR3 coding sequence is TGTACCAGCAGCTTTACAGGGTACAATGAGCAGTTCTTC. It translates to CTSSFTGYNEQFF.

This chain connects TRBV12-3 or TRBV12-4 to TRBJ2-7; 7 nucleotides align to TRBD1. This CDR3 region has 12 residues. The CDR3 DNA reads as TGTGCCAGCAGTTTTTCGTCGGGACAGCTTCACGTC. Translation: CASSFSSGQLHV.

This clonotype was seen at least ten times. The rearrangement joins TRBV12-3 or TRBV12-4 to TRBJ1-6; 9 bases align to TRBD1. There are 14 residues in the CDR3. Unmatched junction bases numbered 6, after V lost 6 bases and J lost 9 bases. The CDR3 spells CASSTQGAVSPLHF. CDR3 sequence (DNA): TGTGCCAGCAGCACACAGGGGGCTGTTTCACCCCTCCACTTT.

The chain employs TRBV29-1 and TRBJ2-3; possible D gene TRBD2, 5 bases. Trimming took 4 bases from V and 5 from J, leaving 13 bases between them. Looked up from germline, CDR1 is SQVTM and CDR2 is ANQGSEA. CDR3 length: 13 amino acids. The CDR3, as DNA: TGCAGCGTTGCGGAGGTGAGAGGAGATACGCAGTATTTT. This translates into CSVAEVRGDTQYF.

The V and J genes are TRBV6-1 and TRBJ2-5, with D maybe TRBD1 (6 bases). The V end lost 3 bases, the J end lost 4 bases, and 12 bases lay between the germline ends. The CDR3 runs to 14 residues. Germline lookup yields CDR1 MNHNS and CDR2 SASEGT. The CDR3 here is CASSEGRGRETQYF. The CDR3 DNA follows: TGTGCCAGCAGTGAGGGCAGGGGAAGAGAGACCCAGTACTTC.

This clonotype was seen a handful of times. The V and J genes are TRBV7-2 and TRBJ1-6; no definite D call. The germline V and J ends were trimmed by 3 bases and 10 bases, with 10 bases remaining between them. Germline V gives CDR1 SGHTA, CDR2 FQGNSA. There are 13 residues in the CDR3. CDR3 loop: CASSFAVESPLHF. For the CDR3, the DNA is TGTGCCAGCAGCTTCGCGGTAGAATCACCCCTCCACTTT.

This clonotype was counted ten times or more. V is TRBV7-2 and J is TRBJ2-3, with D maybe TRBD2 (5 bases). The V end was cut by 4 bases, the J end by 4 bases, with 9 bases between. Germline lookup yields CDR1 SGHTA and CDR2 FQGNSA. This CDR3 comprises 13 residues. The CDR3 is CASSSRRSDTQYF. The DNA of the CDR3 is TGTGCCAGCAGCTCCCGGAGGTCAGATACGCAGTATTTT.

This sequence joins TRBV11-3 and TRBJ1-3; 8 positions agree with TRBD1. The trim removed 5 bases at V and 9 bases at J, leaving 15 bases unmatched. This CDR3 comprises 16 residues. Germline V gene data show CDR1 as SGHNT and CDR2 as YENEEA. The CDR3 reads CASSPSWTGRDGTIYF. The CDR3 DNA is TGTGCCAGCAGCCCCTCCTGGACAGGGCGGGATGGCACCATATATTTT.

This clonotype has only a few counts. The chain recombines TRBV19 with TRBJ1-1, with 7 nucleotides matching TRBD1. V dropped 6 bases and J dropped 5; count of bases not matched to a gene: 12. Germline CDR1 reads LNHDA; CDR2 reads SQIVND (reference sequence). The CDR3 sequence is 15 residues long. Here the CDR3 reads CASRAYNRGGTEAFF. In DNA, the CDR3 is TGTGCCAGTAGGGCCTACAACAGGGGCGGGACTGAAGCTTTCTTT.

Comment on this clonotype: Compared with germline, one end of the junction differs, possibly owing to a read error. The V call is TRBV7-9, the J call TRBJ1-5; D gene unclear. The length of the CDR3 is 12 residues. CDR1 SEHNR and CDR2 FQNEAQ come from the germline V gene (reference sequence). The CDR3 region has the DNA TGTGCGAGCAGCTCGGACGATCAGCCCCAGCATTTT. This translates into CASSSDDQPQHF.

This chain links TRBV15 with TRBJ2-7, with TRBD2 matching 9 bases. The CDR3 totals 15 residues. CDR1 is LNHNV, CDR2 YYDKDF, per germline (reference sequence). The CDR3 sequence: CATSRVCGRAYEQYV. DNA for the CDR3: TGTGCCACCAGCAGAGTGTGCGGGAGGGCCTATGAGCAGTACGTC.

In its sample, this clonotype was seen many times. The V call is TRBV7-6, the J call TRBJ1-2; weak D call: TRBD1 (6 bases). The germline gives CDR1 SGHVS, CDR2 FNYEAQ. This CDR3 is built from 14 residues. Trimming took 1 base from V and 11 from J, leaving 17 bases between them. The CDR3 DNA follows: TGTGCCAGCAGCTTAGGTCCCGCAGGGGCAACTTACACCTTC. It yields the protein CASSLGPAGATYTF.

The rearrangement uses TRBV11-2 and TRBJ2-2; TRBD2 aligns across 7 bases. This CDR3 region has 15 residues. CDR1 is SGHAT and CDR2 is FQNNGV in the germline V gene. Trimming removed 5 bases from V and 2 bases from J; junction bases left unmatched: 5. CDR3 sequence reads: CASSHPGLNTGELFF. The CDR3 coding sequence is TGTGCCAGCAGCCATCCGGGACTAAACACCGGGGAGCTGTTTTTT.

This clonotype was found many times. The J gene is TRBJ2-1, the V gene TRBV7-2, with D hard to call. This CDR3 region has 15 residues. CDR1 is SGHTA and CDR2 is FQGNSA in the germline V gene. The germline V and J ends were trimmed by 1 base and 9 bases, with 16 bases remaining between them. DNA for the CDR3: TGTGCCAGCAGCTTAGTTAACCTAGGTGTGAGTGAGCAGTTCTTC. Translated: CASSLVNLGVSEQFF.

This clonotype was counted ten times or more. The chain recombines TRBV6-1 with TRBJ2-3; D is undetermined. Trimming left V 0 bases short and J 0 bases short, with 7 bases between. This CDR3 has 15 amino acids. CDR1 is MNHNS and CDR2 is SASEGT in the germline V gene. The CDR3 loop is CASSEAIGSTDTQYF. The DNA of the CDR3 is TGTGCCAGCAGTGAAGCGATCGGAAGCACAGATACGCAGTATTTT.

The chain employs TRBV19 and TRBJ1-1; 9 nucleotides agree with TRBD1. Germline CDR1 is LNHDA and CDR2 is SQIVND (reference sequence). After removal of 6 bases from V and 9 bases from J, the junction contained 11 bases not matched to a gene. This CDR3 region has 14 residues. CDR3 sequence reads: CASRDPGQGRQAFF. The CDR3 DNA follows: TGTGCCAGTAGGGACCCGGGACAGGGAAGGCAAGCTTTCTTT.